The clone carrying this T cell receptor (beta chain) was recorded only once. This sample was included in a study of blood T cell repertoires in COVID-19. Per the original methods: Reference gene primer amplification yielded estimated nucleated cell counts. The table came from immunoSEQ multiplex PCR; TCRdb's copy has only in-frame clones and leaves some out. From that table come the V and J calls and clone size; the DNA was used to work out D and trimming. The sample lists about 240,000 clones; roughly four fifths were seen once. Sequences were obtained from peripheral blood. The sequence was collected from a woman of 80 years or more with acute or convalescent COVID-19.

CDR3 amino acids: CASSPAGSVLGSTQYF. The CDR3 nucleotides are TGTGCCAGCAGCCCCGCCGGGTCAGTCCTAGGGAGTACGCAGTATTTT. V is TRBV7-2 and J is TRBJ2-3; D might be TRBD2 (5 bases). V lost 5 bases, J lost 8 bases, and 23 bases lay in between. The CDR3 sequence is 16 residues long. The germline V gene has CDR1 SGHTA and CDR2 FQGNSA.